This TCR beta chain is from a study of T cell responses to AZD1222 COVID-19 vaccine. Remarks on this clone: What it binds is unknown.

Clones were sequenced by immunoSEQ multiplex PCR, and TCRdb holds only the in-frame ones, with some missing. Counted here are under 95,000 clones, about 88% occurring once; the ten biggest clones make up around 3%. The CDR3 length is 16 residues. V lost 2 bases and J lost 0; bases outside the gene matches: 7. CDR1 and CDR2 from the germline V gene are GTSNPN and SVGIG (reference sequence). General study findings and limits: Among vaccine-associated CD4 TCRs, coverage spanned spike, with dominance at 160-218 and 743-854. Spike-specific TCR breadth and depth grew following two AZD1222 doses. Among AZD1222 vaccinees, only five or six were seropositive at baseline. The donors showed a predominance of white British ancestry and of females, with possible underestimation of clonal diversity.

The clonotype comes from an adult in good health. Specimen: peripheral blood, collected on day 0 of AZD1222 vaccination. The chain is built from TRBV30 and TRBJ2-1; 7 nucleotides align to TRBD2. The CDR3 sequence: CAWSRLAGSSYNEQFF. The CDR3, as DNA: TGTGCCTGGAGTAGACTAGCCGGGAGCTCCTACAATGAGCAGTTCTTC.